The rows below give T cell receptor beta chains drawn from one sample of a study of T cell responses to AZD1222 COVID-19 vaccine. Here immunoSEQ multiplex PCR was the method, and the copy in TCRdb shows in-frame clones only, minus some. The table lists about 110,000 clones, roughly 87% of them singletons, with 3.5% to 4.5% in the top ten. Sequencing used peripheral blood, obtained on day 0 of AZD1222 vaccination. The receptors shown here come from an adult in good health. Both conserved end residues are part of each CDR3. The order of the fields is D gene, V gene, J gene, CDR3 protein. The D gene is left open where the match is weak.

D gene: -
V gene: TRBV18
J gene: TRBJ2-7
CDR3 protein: CASSPPAGAGVYEQYF

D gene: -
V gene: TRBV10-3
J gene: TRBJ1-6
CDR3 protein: CAIGEAGDNSPLHF

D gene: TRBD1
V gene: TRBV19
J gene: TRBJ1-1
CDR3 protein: CASRPIDRENTEAFF

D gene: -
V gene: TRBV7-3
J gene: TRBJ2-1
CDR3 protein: CASSTQGGADNEQFF

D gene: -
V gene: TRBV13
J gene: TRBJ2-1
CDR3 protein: CASSRGRYNEQFF

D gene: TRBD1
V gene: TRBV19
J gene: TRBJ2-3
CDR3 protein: CASSHPGQGTDTQYF

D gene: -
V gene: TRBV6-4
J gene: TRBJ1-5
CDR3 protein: CASSDDSSNQPQHF

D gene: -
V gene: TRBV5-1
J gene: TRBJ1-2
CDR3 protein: CASSLDRDSNYGYTF

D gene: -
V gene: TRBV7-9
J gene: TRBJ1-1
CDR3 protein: CASRRGGENTEAFF

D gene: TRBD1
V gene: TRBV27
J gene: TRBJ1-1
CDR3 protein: CASSFGTANTEAFF